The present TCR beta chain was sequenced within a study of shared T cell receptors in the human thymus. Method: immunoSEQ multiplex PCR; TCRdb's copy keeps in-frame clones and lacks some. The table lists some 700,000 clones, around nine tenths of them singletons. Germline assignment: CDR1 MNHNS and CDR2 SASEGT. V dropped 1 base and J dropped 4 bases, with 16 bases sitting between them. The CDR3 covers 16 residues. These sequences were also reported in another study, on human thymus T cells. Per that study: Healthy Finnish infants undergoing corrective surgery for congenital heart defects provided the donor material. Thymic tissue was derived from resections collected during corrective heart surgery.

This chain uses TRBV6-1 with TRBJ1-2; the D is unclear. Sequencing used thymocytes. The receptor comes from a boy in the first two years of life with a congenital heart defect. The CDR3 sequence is CASSEGHSPLSYGYTF. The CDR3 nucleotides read TGTGCCAGCAGTGAAGGGCACAGTCCGTTAAGCTATGGCTACACCTTC.